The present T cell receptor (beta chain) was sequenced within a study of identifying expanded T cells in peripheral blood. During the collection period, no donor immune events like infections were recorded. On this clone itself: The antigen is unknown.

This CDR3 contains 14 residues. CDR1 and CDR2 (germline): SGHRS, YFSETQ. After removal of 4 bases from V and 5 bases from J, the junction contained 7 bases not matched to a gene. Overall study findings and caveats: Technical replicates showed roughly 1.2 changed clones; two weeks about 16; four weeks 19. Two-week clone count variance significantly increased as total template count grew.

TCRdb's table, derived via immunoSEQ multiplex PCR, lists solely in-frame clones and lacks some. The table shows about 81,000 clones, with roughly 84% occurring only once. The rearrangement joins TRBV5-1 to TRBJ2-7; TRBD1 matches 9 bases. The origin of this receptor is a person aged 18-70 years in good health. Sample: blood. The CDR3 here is CASSPGDRAHEQYF. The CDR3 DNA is TGCGCCAGCAGCCCCGGGGACAGGGCCCACGAGCAGTACTTC. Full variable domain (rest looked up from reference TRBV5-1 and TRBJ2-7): KAGVTQTPRYLIKTRGQQVTLSCSPISGHRSVSWYQQTPGQGLQFLFEYFSETQRNKGNFPGRFSGRQFSNSRSEMNVSTLELGDSALYLCASSPGDRAHEQYFGPGTRLTVT.